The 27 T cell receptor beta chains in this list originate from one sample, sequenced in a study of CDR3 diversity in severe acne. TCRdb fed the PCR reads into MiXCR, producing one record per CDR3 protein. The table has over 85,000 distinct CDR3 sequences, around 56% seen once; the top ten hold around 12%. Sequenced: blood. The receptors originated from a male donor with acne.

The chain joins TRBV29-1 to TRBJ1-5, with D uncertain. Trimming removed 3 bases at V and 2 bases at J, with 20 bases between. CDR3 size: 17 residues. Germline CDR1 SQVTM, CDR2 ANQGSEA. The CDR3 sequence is CSVEANTGEGGNQPQHF. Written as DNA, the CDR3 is TGCAGCGTTGAGGCTAACACCGGGGAAGGCGGCAATCAGCCCCAGCATTTT.

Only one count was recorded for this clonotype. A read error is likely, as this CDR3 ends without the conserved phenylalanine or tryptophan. The CDR3 DNA reads TGTGCCAGCAGTAAAACGACCCTCTCCTACAATGAGCAGTTCTCC. Its translation: CASSKTTLSYNEQFS. The rearrangement links TRBV6-4 to TRBJ2-1; D remains unclear. Germline CDR1 reads MRHNA; CDR2 reads SNTAGT. The CDR3 runs to 15 residues. Trimming left V 5 bases short and J 0 bases short, with 11 bases between.

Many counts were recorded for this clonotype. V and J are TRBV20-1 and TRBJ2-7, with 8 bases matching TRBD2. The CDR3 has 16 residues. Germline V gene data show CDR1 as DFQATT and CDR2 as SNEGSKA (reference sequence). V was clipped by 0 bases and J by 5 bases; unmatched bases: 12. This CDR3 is CSARDQSLGRDHEQYF. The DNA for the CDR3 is TGCAGTGCTAGAGATCAAAGTCTCGGGAGGGACCACGAGCAGTACTTC.

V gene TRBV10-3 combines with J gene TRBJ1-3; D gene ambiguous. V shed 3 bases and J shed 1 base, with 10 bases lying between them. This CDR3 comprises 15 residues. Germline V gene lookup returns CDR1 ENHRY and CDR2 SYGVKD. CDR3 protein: CAISESLESGNTIYF. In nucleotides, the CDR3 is TGTGCCATCAGTGAATCTTTGGAGTCTGGAAACACCATATATTTT.

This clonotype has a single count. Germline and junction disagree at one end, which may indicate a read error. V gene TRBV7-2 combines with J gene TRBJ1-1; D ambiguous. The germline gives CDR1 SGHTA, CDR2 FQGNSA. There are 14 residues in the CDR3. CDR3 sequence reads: CASSPMAGNTEASF. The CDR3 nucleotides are TGTGCCAGCAGCCCAATGGCGGGAAACACTGAAGCTTCTTTT. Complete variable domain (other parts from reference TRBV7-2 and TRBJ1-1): GAGVSQSPSNKVTEKGKDVELRCDPISGHTALYWYRQSLGQGLEFLIYFQGNSAPDKSGLPSDRFSAERTGGSVSTLTIQRTQQEDSAVYLCASSPMAGNTEASFGQGTRLTVV.

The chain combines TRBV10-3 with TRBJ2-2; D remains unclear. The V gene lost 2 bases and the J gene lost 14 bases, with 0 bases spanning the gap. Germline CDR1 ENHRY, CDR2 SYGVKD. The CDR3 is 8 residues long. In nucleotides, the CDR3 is TGTGCCATCAGTGAGCTGTTTTTT. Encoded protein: CAISELFF.

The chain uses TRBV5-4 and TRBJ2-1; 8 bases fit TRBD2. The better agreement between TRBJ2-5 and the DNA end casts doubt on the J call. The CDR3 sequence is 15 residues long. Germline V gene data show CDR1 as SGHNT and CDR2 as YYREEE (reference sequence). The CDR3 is CASSSGRGWGETQYF. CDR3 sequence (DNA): TGTGCCAGCAGCTCCGGGAGGGGTTGGGGAGAGACCCAGTACTTC.

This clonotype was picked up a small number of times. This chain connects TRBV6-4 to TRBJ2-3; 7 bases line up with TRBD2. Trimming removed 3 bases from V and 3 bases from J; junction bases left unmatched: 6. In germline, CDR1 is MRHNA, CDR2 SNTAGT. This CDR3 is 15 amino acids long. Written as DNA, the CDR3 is TGTGCCAGCAGTGATTCCCGGGGAGGGACAGATACGCAGTATTTT. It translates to CASSDSRGGTDTQYF.

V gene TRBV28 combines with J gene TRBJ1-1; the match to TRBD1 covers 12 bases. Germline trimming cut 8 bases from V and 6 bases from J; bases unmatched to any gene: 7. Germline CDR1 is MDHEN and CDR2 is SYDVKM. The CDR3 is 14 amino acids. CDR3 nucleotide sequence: TGTGCCAGCGAGACCGGGACAGGGGGCCCTGAAGCTTTCTTT. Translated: CASETGTGGPEAFF.

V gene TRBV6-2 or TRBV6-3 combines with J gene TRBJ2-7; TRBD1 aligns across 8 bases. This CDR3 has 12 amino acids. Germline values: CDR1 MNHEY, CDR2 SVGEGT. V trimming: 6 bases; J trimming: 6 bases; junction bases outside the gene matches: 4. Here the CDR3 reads CASRKTGAEQYF. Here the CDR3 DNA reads TGTGCCAGCAGAAAGACAGGGGCCGAGCAGTACTTC.

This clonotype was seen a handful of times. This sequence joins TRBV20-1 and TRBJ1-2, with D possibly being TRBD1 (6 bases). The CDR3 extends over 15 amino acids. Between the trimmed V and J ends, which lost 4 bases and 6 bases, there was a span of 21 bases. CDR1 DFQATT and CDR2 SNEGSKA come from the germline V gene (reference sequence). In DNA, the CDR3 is TGCAGTGCTAACCCTCTGACTAGCGGGGGCGATGGCTACACCTTC. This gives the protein CSANPLTSGGDGYTF.

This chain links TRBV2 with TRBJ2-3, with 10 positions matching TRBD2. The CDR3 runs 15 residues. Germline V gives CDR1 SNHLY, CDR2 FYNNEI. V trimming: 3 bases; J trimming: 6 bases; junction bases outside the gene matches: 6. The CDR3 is CASSESGRARDTQYF. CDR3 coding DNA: TGTGCCAGCAGTGAGAGCGGGAGGGCCCGGGATACGCAGTATTTT.

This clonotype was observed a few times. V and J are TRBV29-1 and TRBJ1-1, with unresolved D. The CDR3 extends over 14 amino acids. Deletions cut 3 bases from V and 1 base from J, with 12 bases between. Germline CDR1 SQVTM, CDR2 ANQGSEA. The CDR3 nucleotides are TGCAGCGTTGATCTGGGTCTGAGGAACACTGAAGCTTTCTTT. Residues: CSVDLGLRNTEAFF. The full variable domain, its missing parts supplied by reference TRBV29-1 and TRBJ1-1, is SAVISQKPSRDICQRGTSLTIQCQVDSQVTMMFWYRQQPGQSLTLIATANQGSEATYESGFVIDKFPISRPNLTFSTLTVSNMSPEDSSIYLCSVDLGLRNTEAFFGQGTRLTVV.

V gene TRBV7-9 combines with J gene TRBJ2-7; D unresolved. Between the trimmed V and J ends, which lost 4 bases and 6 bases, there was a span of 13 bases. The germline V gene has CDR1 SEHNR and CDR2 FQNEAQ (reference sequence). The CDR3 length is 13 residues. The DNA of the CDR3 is TGTGCCAGCAGCTCCCCAGGTACGGCCGAGCAGTACTTC. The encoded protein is CASSSPGTAEQYF.

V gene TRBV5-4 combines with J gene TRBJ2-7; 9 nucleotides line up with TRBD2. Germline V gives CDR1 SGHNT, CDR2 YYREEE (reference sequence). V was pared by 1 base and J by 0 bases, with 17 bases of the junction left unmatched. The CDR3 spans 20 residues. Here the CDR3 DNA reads TGTGCCAGCAGCTTGCCTGATGAACCAGGTGGCGGGAGGGCCTCCTACGAGCAGTACTTC. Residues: CASSLPDEPGGGRASYEQYF.

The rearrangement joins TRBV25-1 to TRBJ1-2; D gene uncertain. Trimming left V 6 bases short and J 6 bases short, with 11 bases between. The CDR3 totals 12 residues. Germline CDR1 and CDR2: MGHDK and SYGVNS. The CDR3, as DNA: TGTGCCAGCAGCCTCCCGAGTAATGGCTACACCTTC. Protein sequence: CASSLPSNGYTF.

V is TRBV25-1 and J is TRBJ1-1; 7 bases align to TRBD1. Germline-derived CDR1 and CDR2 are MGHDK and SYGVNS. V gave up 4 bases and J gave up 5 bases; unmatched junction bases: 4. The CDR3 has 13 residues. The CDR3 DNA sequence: TGTGCCAGCAGTGTAGCAGGGGGAACTGAAGCTTTCTTT. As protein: CASSVAGGTEAFF.

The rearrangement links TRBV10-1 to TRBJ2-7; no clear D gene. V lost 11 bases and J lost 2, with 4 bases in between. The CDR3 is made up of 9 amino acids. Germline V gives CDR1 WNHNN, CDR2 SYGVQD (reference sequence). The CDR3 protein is CASAYEQYF. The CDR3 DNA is TGCGCCTCCGCCTACGAGCAGTACTTC.

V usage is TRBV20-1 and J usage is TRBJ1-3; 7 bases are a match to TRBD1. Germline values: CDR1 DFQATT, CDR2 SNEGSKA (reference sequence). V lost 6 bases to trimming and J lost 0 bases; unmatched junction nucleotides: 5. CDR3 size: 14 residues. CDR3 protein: CSARDSFSGNTIYF. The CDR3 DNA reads TGCAGTGCCAGGGACAGTTTCTCTGGAAACACCATATATTTT.

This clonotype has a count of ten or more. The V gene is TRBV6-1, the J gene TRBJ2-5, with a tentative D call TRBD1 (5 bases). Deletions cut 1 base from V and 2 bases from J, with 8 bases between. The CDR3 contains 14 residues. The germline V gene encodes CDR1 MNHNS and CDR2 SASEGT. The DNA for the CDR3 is TGTGCCAGCAGTGAAGGGGGCGTTCAAGAGACCCAGTACTTC. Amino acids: CASSEGGVQETQYF.

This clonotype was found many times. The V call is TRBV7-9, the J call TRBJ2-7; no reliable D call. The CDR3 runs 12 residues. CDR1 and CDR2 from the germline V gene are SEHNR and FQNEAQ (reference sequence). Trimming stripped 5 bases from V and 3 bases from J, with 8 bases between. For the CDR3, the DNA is TGTGCCAGCAGCCCAATGAGCTACGAGCAGTACTTC. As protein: CASSPMSYEQYF.

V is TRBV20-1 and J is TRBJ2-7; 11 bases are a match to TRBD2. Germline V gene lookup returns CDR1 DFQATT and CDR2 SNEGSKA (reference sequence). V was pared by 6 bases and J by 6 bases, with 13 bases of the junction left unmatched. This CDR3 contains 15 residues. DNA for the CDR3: TGCAGTGCGACCGAACTAGCGGGAGAGGGTGTCGAGCAGTACTTC. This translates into CSATELAGEGVEQYF.

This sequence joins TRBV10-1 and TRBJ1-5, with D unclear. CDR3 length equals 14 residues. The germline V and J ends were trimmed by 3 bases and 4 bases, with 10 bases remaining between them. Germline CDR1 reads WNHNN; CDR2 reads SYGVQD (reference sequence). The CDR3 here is CASSDSSPNQPQHF. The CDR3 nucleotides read TGCGCCAGCAGTGATTCGAGTCCGAATCAGCCCCAGCATTTT.

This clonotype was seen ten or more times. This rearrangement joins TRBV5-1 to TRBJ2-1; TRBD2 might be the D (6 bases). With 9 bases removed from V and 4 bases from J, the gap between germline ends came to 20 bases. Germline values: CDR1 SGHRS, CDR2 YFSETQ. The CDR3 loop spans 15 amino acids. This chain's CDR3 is CATRGARDSYNEQFF. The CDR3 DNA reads TGCGCCACCCGAGGGGCGCGGGACTCGTACAATGAGCAGTTCTTC.

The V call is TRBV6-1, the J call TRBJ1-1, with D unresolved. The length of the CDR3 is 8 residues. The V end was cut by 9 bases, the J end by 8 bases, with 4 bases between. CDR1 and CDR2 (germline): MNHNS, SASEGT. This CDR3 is CARREAFF. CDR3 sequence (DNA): TGTGCCAGAAGAGAAGCTTTCTTT.

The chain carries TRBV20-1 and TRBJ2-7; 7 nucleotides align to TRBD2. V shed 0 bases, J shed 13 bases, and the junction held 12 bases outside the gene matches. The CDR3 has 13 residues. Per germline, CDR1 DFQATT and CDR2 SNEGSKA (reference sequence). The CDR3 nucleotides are TGCAGTGCTAGAGAAGAAGGGAGGGGCGGTCGATACTTC. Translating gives CSAREEGRGGRYF.

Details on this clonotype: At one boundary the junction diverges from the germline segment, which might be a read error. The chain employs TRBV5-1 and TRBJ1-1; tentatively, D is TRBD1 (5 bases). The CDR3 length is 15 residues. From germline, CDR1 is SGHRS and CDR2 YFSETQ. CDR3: CAGSPTGDVSTEAFF. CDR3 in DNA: TGCGCCGGCAGCCCAACGGGGGATGTGAGCACTGAAGCTTTCTTT.